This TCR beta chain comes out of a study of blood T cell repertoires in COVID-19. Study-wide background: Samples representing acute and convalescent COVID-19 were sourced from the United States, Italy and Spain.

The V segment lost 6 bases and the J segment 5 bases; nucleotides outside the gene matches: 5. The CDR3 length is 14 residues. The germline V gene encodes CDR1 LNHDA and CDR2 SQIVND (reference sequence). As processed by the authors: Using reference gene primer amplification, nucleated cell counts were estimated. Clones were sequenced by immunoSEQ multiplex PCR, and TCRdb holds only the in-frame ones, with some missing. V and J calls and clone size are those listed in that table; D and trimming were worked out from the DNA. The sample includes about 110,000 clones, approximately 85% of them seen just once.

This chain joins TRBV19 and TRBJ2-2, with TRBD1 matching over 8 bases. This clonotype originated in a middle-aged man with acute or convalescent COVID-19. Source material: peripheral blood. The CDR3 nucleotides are TGTGCCAGTAGAGGACAGGGTACGACCGGGGAGCTGTTTTTT. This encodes CASRGQGTTGELFF.